Only one count was recorded for the clone carrying this TCR beta chain. Antigen unknown. All the people who gave samples were healthy bone marrow donors. These data originate in a study of cytomegalovirus exposure and HLA in healthy donors. PCR used 60 Vbeta primers and 13 Jbeta primers. Assay used: immunoSEQ multiplex PCR; TCRdb lists only in-frame clones, some missing. The table lists 150,000 to 200,000 clones, about four fifths of them singletons. Study-level results: The authors assumed roughly uniform sequencing depth across donors for presence/absence analyses. The productive fraction for most TCR beta V segments was about 90% or about 30% in an earlier analysis. Further analysis was carried out later, and it showed several of the most significant clusters appearing linked to common viral pathogens.

This CDR3 comprises 14 residues. CDR1 and CDR2 from the germline V gene are SGHNT and YENEEA. V lost 5 bases, J lost 0 bases, and 8 bases lay in between. The chain couples TRBV11-3 to TRBJ2-1; weak D call: TRBD1 (6 bases). The TCR sequence derives from a boy aged 10-17 years in good health and CMV-seronegative. Specimen: PBMCs. CDR3 loop: CASSVDSSYNEQFF. In nucleotides, the CDR3 is TGTGCCAGCAGCGTGGACAGCTCCTACAATGAGCAGTTCTTC.